This TCR beta chain was sequenced during a study of blood T cells in healthy people across ages. This CDR3 has 14 residues. The germline V gene has CDR1 SQVTM and CDR2 ANQGSEA. Per sample, at least 6 micrograms of total RNA were extracted. For the second PCR, which ran for about 7 to 11 cycles, a sample-barcoded 5' primer and a J-beta primer mix were used. MiXCR, applied by TCRdb to the 5' RACE reads, yields one record per CDR3 protein. Of over 1.5 million distinct CDR3 sequences in the sample, just under 50% are singletons; the top ten hold approximately 2.1%. Sequences were obtained from blood. This chain joins TRBV29-1 and TRBJ2-7, with 9 bases lining up with TRBD1. The J call may not be correct, given that the DNA end is closer to TRBJ2-5. The TCR originated in a woman between 35 and 50 years old in good health. CDR3 sequence: CSVPTGTGRGTQYF. As DNA, the CDR3 is TGCAGCGTCCCAACCGGGACAGGGCGTGGGACCCAGTACTTC.